These 29 T cell receptor beta chains originate from one sample sequenced in a study of OX40 agonist ivuxolimab in advanced cancers. Sequencing was performed with immunoSEQ multiplex PCR; in TCRdb, only in-frame clones are kept and a portion is missing. Here the sample spans 40,000 to 45,000 clones, 80% being singletons. The sequencing used CD4+ or CD8+ T cells sorted from blood, collected in a trial of the OX40 agonist ivuxolimab. These receptors were collected from an adult with an advanced solid tumor such as melanoma, head and neck, liver or kidney cancer.

V is TRBV29-1 and J is TRBJ1-5; 7 bases map to TRBD1. After removal of 5 bases from V and 5 bases from J, the junction contained 9 bases not matched to a gene. CDR1 and CDR2 (germline): SQVTM, ANQGSEA. The CDR3 covers 14 residues. The CDR3: CSVKGTDKDQPQHF. The CDR3 DNA sequence: TGCAGCGTTAAAGGGACAGACAAAGATCAGCCCCAGCATTTT. The variable domain in full, completed from reference TRBV29-1 and TRBJ1-5, reads SAVISQKPSRDICQRGTSLTIQCQVDSQVTMMFWYRQQPGQSLTLIATANQGSEATYESGFVIDKFPISRPNLTFSTLTVSNMSPEDSSIYLCSVKGTDKDQPQHFGDGTRLSIL.

The V and J genes are TRBV4-1 and TRBJ2-7; 10 positions match TRBD2. Trimming at V came to 0 bases and at J to 7 bases, leaving 6 bases not matched to a gene. The germline gives CDR1 MGHRA, CDR2 YSYEKL. The CDR3 totals 15 residues. The CDR3 bases are TGCGCCAGCAGCCAAGATCAACTAGCGGGACGGGAGCAGTACTTC. Residues: CASSQDQLAGREQYF.

The rearrangement uses TRBV10-1 and TRBJ2-5; 8 nucleotides agree with TRBD1. The CDR3 is 16 residues long. Germline V lookup: CDR1 WNHNN, CDR2 SYGVQD (reference sequence). The V gene end was trimmed by 0 bases and the J gene end by 2 bases; junction bases not matched to a gene: 5. CDR3 sequence (DNA): TGCGCCAGCAGTGAGTCGGGGACAGGCGGACAAGAGACCCAGTACTTC. Translating it yields CASSESGTGGQETQYF.

The CDR3 sequence: CASRPYGSTDTQYF. In DNA form, the CDR3 reads TGTGCCAGCAGGCCCTACGGGAGCACAGATACGCAGTATTTT. The chain joins TRBV28 to TRBJ2-3; D is undetermined. CDR1 and CDR2 (germline): MDHEN, SYDVKM. The CDR3 runs to 14 residues. The V end was cut by 6 bases, the J end by 0 bases, with 10 bases between.

The chain's CDR3 is CASSLGDFYNSPLHF. The CDR3 DNA reads as TGCGCCAGCAGCTTGGGAGATTTCTATAATTCACCCCTCCACTTT. The chain carries TRBV5-1 and TRBJ1-6; D gene unclear. Trimming cost V 0 bases and J 3 bases, with 7 bases left between them. Germline V gives CDR1 SGHRS, CDR2 YFSETQ. The CDR3 extends over 15 amino acids.

This clone was detected only once. The chain is built from TRBV19 and TRBJ1-1; TRBD1 matches 7 bases. The CDR3 consists of 14 residues. J lost 1 base, V lost 6 bases, and 5 bases had no gene match. Germline V gives CDR1 LNHDA, CDR2 SQIVND (reference sequence). Here the CDR3 DNA reads TGTGCCAGTAGGATGGACAGGTCGAACACTGAAGCTTTCTTT. This gives the protein CASRMDRSNTEAFF.

The CDR3 DNA is TGTGCCAGCAGCTCACTTCGCAGGGGGAAGGGCGGGGAGCTGTTTTTT. It yields the protein CASSSLRRGKGGELFF. The chain carries TRBV7-3 and TRBJ2-2, with 7 positions matching TRBD1. With 4 bases clipped from V and 7 bases from J, the junction kept 12 bases outside the gene matches. The CDR3 is 16 residues long. Germline values: CDR1 SGHTA, CDR2 FQGTGA. The complete variable domain, with remaining parts taken from reference TRBV7-3 and TRBJ2-2, reads GAGVSQTPSNKVTEKGKYVELRCDPISGHTALYWYRQSLGQGPEFLIYFQGTGAADDSGLPNDRFFAVRPEGSVSTLKIQRTERGDSAVYLCASSSLRRGKGGELFFGEGSRLTVL.

A remark on this clone: The sample carries other DNA sequences with the same CDR3. The V and J genes are TRBV9 and TRBJ2-5; D is possibly TRBD2 (7 bases). Trimming cost V 0 bases and J 5 bases, with 14 bases left between them. The CDR3 extends over 15 amino acids. Germline-derived CDR1 and CDR2 are SGDLS and YYNGEE. CDR3 protein: CASSVGPGEGETQYF. CDR3 nucleotide sequence: TGTGCCAGCAGCGTAGGTCCAGGGGAGGGGGAGACCCAGTACTTC.

The rearrangement joins TRBV27 to TRBJ2-1; TRBD2 matches 10 bases. Per germline, CDR1 MNHEY and CDR2 SMNVEV (reference sequence). V trimming: 2 bases; J trimming: 7 bases; junction bases outside the gene matches: 8. CDR3 size: 16 residues. The CDR3 region has the DNA TGTGCCAGCAGTTTAATCGCTAGCGGGAGTTATAATGAGCAGTTCTTC. Translated: CASSLIASGSYNEQFF.

This clone was found a few times. The CDR3: CASSPSRQGLAGHWNEQFF. CDR3 in DNA: TGTGCCAGCTCACCATCTCGACAGGGACTAGCGGGACATTGGAATGAGCAGTTCTTC. V usage is TRBV18 and J usage is TRBJ2-1, with 13 positions matching TRBD2. J gave up 7 bases and V 2 bases, and 14 bases lay outside the gene matches. The germline CDR1 and CDR2 sequences are KGHSH and LQKENI. There are 19 residues in the CDR3.

The rearrangement uses TRBV7-9 and TRBJ2-3, with 13 positions matching TRBD2. Trimming at V came to 4 bases and at J to 8 bases, leaving 3 bases not matched to a gene. CDR1 is SEHNR, CDR2 FQNEAQ, per germline (reference sequence). The CDR3 sequence is 14 residues long. In DNA, the CDR3 is TGTGCCAGCAGCTGGACTAGCGGGAGAGGTACGCAGTATTTT. It translates to CASSWTSGRGTQYF.

In nucleotides, the CDR3 is TGCGCCAGCAGCTTAGGGTCATACTCGAACACTGAAGCTTTCTTT. Encoded protein: CASSLGSYSNTEAFF. The chain combines TRBV5-1 with TRBJ1-1, with D hard to call. The CDR3 has 15 residues. The germline CDR1 and CDR2 sequences are SGHRS and YFSETQ. V lost 2 bases and J lost 1, with 12 bases in between.

This chain uses TRBV11-2 with TRBJ2-5, with 9 bases aligning to TRBD1. CDR1 is SGHAT and CDR2 is FQNNGV in the germline V gene. Unmatched junction bases numbered 9, after V lost 5 bases and J lost 8 bases. This CDR3 has 14 amino acids. Here the CDR3 DNA reads TGTGCCAGCAGCCGACAGGGGGTTCTAGGCACCCAGTACTTC. The encoded protein is CASSRQGVLGTQYF.

The gene calls are TRBV6-1 and TRBJ2-7, with TRBD1 matching over 8 bases. V was pared by 5 bases and J by 2 bases, with 5 bases of the junction left unmatched. Germline V lookup: CDR1 MNHNS, CDR2 SASEGT. This CDR3 has 14 amino acids. CDR3 region: CASSSRTGPYEQYF. CDR3 nucleotide sequence: TGTGCCAGCAGTTCCAGGACAGGGCCCTACGAGCAGTACTTC.

This chain connects TRBV7-2 to TRBJ1-1; D not certain. Per the germline V gene, CDR1 is SGHTA and CDR2 is FQGNSA. V was clipped by 7 bases and J by 7 bases, with 13 bases between them. The CDR3 spans 12 residues. CDR3 protein: CASTPGFGEAFF. The CDR3 region has the DNA TGTGCCAGCACGCCGGGATTTGGTGAAGCTTTCTTT.

V is TRBV28 and J is TRBJ2-3; 11 bases match TRBD2. The V segment lost 2 bases and the J segment 1 base; nucleotides outside the gene matches: 2. The CDR3 is 16 amino acids. Germline lookup yields CDR1 MDHEN and CDR2 SYDVKM. The CDR3 spells CASSLTSGSGTDTQYF. In DNA, the CDR3 is TGTGCCAGCAGTTTAACTAGCGGGAGCGGCACAGATACGCAGTATTTT.

This chain connects TRBV11-2 to TRBJ2-4; D unclear. Germline CDR1 SGHAT, CDR2 FQNNGV. CDR3 length: 13 amino acids. Trimming removed 8 bases at V and 1 base at J, with 9 bases between. The CDR3 loop reads CASALEAKNIQYF. The CDR3 bases are TGTGCCAGCGCTCTAGAGGCCAAAAACATTCAGTACTTC.

This clone occurred a few times. The V call is TRBV10-3, the J call TRBJ2-3; 12 bases agree with TRBD2. The CDR3 is 15 residues long. The V and J ends lost 6 bases and 6 bases, in that order; junction bases with no gene match: 7. Germline V gene sequence: CDR1 ENHRY, CDR2 SYGVKD. CDR3 nucleotide sequence: TGTGCCATCAGGACTAGCGGGGGTCCCCAGGATACGCAGTATTTT. Amino acids: CAIRTSGGPQDTQYF.

The chain combines TRBV5-5 with TRBJ2-5, with a weak D call TRBD1 (6 bases). The CDR3 is 14 residues long. Germline V CDR1 and CDR2: SGHKS, YYEKEE (reference sequence). V was cut by 1 base and J by 1 base, with 8 bases left in between. The CDR3 DNA is TGTGCCAGCAGCTTGACAGGGTCCCAAGAGACCCAGTACTTC. Translating gives CASSLTGSQETQYF. The full variable domain, rest sourced from reference TRBV5-5 and TRBJ2-5, is DAGVTQSPTHLIKTRGQQVTLRCSPISGHKSVSWYQQVLGQGPQFIFQYYEKEERGRGNFPDRFSARQFPNYSSELNVNALLLGDSALYLCASSLTGSQETQYFGPGTRLLVL.

The V call is TRBV4-2, the J call TRBJ1-5; D is uncertain. The CDR3 has 14 amino acids. Germline V gene lookup returns CDR1 LGHNA and CDR2 YNFKEQ. V shed 0 bases and J shed 0 bases, with 3 bases lying between them. The chain's CDR3 is CASSQEYSNQPQHF. The CDR3 DNA follows: TGTGCCAGCAGCCAAGAGTATAGCAATCAGCCCCAGCATTTT.

This rearrangement joins TRBV20-1 to TRBJ2-5; the D is unclear. Looked up from germline, CDR1 is DFQATT and CDR2 is SNEGSKA (reference sequence). Trimming took 0 bases from V and 5 from J, leaving 4 bases between them. The CDR3 has 11 amino acids. CDR3 sequence reads: CSARDRETQYF. CDR3 nucleotides: TGCAGTGCTAGAGATCGGGAGACCCAGTACTTC.

This clone was counted once. The rearrangement links TRBV4-2 to TRBJ2-4, with D perhaps being TRBD1 or TRBD2 (5 bases each). The germline V gene encodes CDR1 LGHNA and CDR2 YNFKEQ. The CDR3 is 12 amino acids. V dropped 0 bases and J dropped 9 bases, with 6 bases sitting between them. The CDR3 is CASSQDGGIQYF. The CDR3 DNA is TGTGCCAGCAGCCAAGATGGGGGCATTCAGTACTTC.

This clone has only one observation. This chain joins TRBV11-2 and TRBJ2-6; D gene ambiguous. Germline CDR1 is SGHAT and CDR2 is FQNNGV. Trimming left V 4 bases short and J 0 bases short, with 7 bases between. The CDR3 consists of 15 residues. CDR3 residues: CASSSTNSGANVLTF. The CDR3, as DNA: TGTGCCAGCAGCTCCACGAACTCTGGGGCCAACGTCCTGACTTTC.

The chain is built from TRBV29-1 and TRBJ2-2; 9 bases are a match to TRBD1. The CDR3 contains 15 residues. The junction had 10 bases not matched to a gene; V was cut back by 6 bases and J by 5 bases. In germline, CDR1 is SQVTM, CDR2 ANQGSEA. CDR3 sequence (DNA): TGCAGCGTGAAACTTCCGGGACAGGGAACCGGGGAGCTGTTTTTT. Amino acids: CSVKLPGQGTGELFF.

The chain combines TRBV5-1 with TRBJ2-3; TRBD1 might be the D (5 bases). The germline CDR1 and CDR2 sequences are SGHRS and YFSETQ. The CDR3 extends over 14 amino acids. Trimming cost V 3 bases and J 6 bases, with 14 bases left between them. CDR3 sequence reads: CASSSLAGMDTQYF. The CDR3 coding sequence is TGCGCCAGCAGCTCGCTGGCAGGGATGGATACGCAGTATTTT.

J is TRBJ2-3 and V is TRBV7-3, with TRBD2 matching 8 bases. CDR3 length: 15 amino acids. V lost 5 bases, J lost 4 bases, and 8 bases stayed unmatched. Germline values: CDR1 SGHTA, CDR2 FQGTGA. CDR3 sequence reads: CASSPHSGTADTQYF. The DNA of the CDR3 is TGTGCCAGCAGCCCCCATAGCGGGACTGCAGATACGCAGTATTTT.

V is TRBV18 and J is TRBJ1-1; 8 bases align to TRBD1. Looked up from germline, CDR1 is KGHSH and CDR2 is LQKENI. Trimming removed 3 bases from V and 1 base from J; junction bases left unmatched: 13. The CDR3 is made up of 18 amino acids. The CDR3 spells CASSPVVTGVKPNTEAFF. The CDR3 DNA reads TGTGCCAGCTCACCTGTTGTGACAGGGGTAAAGCCGAACACTGAAGCTTTCTTT.

The chain recombines TRBV5-6 with TRBJ2-1; 7 bases agree with TRBD2. This CDR3 spans 16 amino acids. The germline V gene has CDR1 SGHDT and CDR2 YYEEEE. The V and J ends lost 1 base and 9 bases, in that order; junction bases with no gene match: 13. The CDR3 protein is CASSLSRDYGGGEQFF. CDR3 DNA: TGTGCCAGCAGCTTGAGCCGGGACTACGGGGGAGGTGAGCAGTTCTTC.

The chain has TRBV10-3 and TRBJ1-3; no clear D. The CDR3 extends over 20 amino acids. Germline lookup yields CDR1 ENHRY and CDR2 SYGVKD. The V gene lost 4 bases and the J gene lost 0 bases, with 25 bases spanning the gap. CDR3: CAISVPRRRRADDSGNTIYF. For the CDR3, the DNA is TGTGCCATCAGTGTACCTCGTAGGCGGAGGGCGGATGACTCTGGAAACACCATATATTTT.